This passage covers 19 T cell receptor beta chains from one sample sequenced in a study of shared clonotypes between healthy human individuals. Assay used: immunoSEQ multiplex PCR; TCRdb lists only in-frame clones, some missing. The sample lists hundreds of thousands of clones, more than 70% occurring once. The sequenced material came from memory CD4+ T cells sorted from blood. Regarding subset: CD45RA-negative fraction. The receptors stem from a woman younger than 45 in good health.

The chain uses TRBV4-1 and TRBJ1-3, with D uncertain. Germline V CDR1 and CDR2: MGHRA, YSYEKL. The CDR3 sequence is 16 residues long. The ends were cut back, 0 bases at V and 4 bases at J, with 13 bases in the middle. CDR3: CASSQEIGNRGNTIYF. As DNA, the CDR3 is TGCGCCAGCAGCCAAGAAATCGGGAACCGAGGAAACACCATATATTTT.

The chain has TRBV7-6 and TRBJ2-3; 16 bases match TRBD2. This CDR3 has 17 amino acids. Germline assignment: CDR1 SGHVS and CDR2 FNYEAQ. Unmatched junction bases numbered 7, after V lost 5 bases and J lost 5 bases. DNA for the CDR3: TGTGCCAGCAGCCCGGGACTAGCGGGAGGGCCGGAAGATACGCAGTATTTT. Residues: CASSPGLAGGPEDTQYF.

The chain has TRBV5-1 and TRBJ2-3, with 10 bases that match TRBD2. CDR3 length equals 17 residues. V gave up 4 bases and J gave up 4 bases; unmatched junction bases: 12. Germline V gene lookup returns CDR1 SGHRS and CDR2 YFSETQ. The CDR3 DNA is TGCGCCAGCAGCCTCGGGGTAGCGGGAGGACCGGCAGATACGCAGTATTTT. This sequence encodes CASSLGVAGGPADTQYF.

The chain carries TRBV2 and TRBJ1-4; the D is unclear. The CDR3 is made up of 14 amino acids. Germline V lookup: CDR1 SNHLY, CDR2 FYNNEI. Trimming left V 5 bases short and J 11 bases short, with 18 bases between. The CDR3 here is CASSRTEKGVKLFF. The DNA of the CDR3 is TGTGCCAGCAGTCGGACTGAAAAGGGTGTTAAACTGTTTTTT.

This chain links TRBV11-2 with TRBJ2-1; 10 bases match TRBD2. V lost 1 base to trimming and J lost 4 bases; unmatched junction nucleotides: 7. The germline gives CDR1 SGHAT, CDR2 FQNNGV. The CDR3 length is 17 residues. CDR3 coding DNA: TGTGCCAGCAGCTTAGGATTATCTAGCGGGGGATACAATGAGCAGTTCTTC. This sequence encodes CASSLGLSSGGYNEQFF.

This clone has only one observation. The V gene is TRBV4-1, the J gene TRBJ1-3; no firm D call. CDR1 is MGHRA, CDR2 YSYEKL, per germline. The CDR3 is made up of 16 amino acids. The V gene lost 3 bases and the J gene lost 0 bases, with 12 bases spanning the gap. The CDR3 DNA reads TGCGCCAGCAGCCAGCCCGGAAGGACCTCTGGAAACACCATATATTTT. This gives the protein CASSQPGRTSGNTIYF.

This rearrangement joins TRBV6-6 to TRBJ1-2, with TRBD1 as a possible D gene (5 bases). The length of the CDR3 is 13 residues. The V gene lost 5 bases and the J gene lost 4 bases, with 11 bases spanning the gap. Germline values: CDR1 MNHNY, CDR2 SVGAGI (reference sequence). In DNA, the CDR3 is TGTGCCAGCAGTAATAGGGACGCCTATGGCTACACCTTC. Its translation: CASSNRDAYGYTF.

In this sample, this clone turned up a few times. The CDR3 region has the DNA TGTGCCAGCAGTCACCGGGACGGGCGGGGAACCGGGGAGCTGTTTTTT. Residues: CASSHRDGRGTGELFF. The chain has TRBV27 and TRBJ2-2; maybe TRBD2 (6 bases). CDR1 and CDR2 from the germline V gene are MNHEY and SMNVEV (reference sequence). The V and J ends lost 5 bases and 5 bases respectively, with 18 bases between them. This CDR3 spans 16 amino acids.

The rearrangement links TRBV30 to TRBJ2-7; TRBD1 agrees at 7 bases. This CDR3 comprises 14 residues. The trim removed 3 bases at V and 0 bases at J, leaving 5 bases unmatched. Germline loops: CDR1 GTSNPN, CDR2 SVGIG (reference sequence). The chain's CDR3 is CAWRGTADSYEQYF. CDR3 DNA: TGTGCCTGGAGAGGGACAGCAGACTCCTACGAGCAGTACTTC.

This clone was counted a few times. V usage is TRBV7-8 and J usage is TRBJ2-7; no clear D. Per the germline V gene, CDR1 is SGHVS and CDR2 is FQNEAQ. The V end was cut by 2 bases, the J end by 3 bases, with 23 bases between. The CDR3 is 18 residues long. CDR3 protein: CASSLRAADGFANYEQYF. The CDR3 DNA reads as TGTGCCAGCAGCTTACGGGCCGCAGACGGTTTTGCGAACTACGAGCAGTACTTC.

This clone has just one count. The chain carries TRBV9 and TRBJ1-2, with D possibly TRBD1 on 6 matching bases. The CDR3 totals 12 residues. Germline values: CDR1 SGDLS, CDR2 YYNGEE. V was cut by 7 bases and J by 6 bases, with 13 bases left in between. CDR3 region: CASGGQGNGYTF. The CDR3, as DNA: TGTGCCAGCGGGGGTCAGGGGAATGGCTACACCTTC.

The chain employs TRBV2 and TRBJ1-5, with TRBD1 matching over 10 bases. The CDR3 loop spans 16 amino acids. Trimming removed 6 bases from V and 1 base from J; junction bases left unmatched: 6. CDR1 and CDR2 from the germline V gene are SNHLY and FYNNEI. Here the CDR3 DNA reads TGTGCCAGCAGGAGGGACAGGGGTCTCAGCAATCAGCCCCAGCATTTT. Its translation: CASRRDRGLSNQPQHF.

As for this clone: The sample carries other DNA sequences with the same CDR3. The chain carries TRBV5-1 and TRBJ1-3, with 8 bases matching TRBD1. Germline V gene data show CDR1 as SGHRS and CDR2 as YFSETQ. Trimming cost V 0 bases and J 4 bases; bases outside gene matches: 0. The length of the CDR3 is 14 residues. The CDR3 DNA reads TGCGCCAGCAGCTTGGGGACAGGGGGAAACACCATATATTTT. It codes for CASSLGTGGNTIYF.

The chain has TRBV27 and TRBJ1-4, with a weak D call TRBD1 (5 bases). This CDR3 has 14 residues. The germline V and J ends were trimmed by 8 bases and 3 bases, with 13 bases remaining between them. Germline V gene sequence: CDR1 MNHEY, CDR2 SMNVEV (reference sequence). CDR3 sequence reads: CASAKGFPNEKLFF. CDR3 bases: TGTGCCAGCGCAAAGGGGTTCCCTAATGAAAAACTGTTTTTT.

The rearrangement joins TRBV19 to TRBJ2-3; D not certain. The CDR3 runs 17 residues. V was trimmed by 0 bases and J by 4 bases, leaving 17 bases between them. The V gene's germline CDR1 is LNHDA and CDR2 SQIVND (reference sequence). For the CDR3, the DNA is TGTGCCAGTAGTATAGAATTGGGAAGGTCATGGGCAGATACGCAGTATTTT. As protein: CASSIELGRSWADTQYF.

This sequence joins TRBV27 and TRBJ2-1, with 7 positions matching TRBD2. The germline CDR1 and CDR2 sequences are MNHEY and SMNVEV (reference sequence). V lost 2 bases and J lost 4; bases outside the gene matches: 5. This CDR3 comprises 15 residues. CDR3 DNA sequence: TGTGCCAGCAGTTTAGGGGGGGGACCATACAATGAGCAGTTCTTC. Protein: CASSLGGGPYNEQFF.

This chain links TRBV7-9 with TRBJ2-7, with D perhaps TRBD1 (5 bases). The CDR3 runs 15 residues. The ends were cut back, 5 bases at V and 0 bases at J, with 14 bases in the middle. The V gene's germline CDR1 is SEHNR and CDR2 FQNEAQ (reference sequence). CDR3 nucleotides: TGTGCCAGCAGCCCTGACTTTGGGGCCTCCTACGAGCAGTACTTC. Its protein is CASSPDFGASYEQYF. Full variable domain (rest looked up from reference TRBV7-9 and TRBJ2-7): DTGVSQNPRHKITKRGQNVTFRCDPISEHNRLYWYRQTLGQGPEFLTYFQNEAQLEKSRLLSDRFSAERPKGSFSTLEIQRTEQGDSAMYLCASSPDFGASYEQYFGPGTRLTVT.

The CDR3 loop reads CASRDRGRSSYEQYF. In nucleotides, the CDR3 is TGTGCCAGTAGAGACAGGGGGAGAAGCTCCTACGAGCAGTACTTC. The chain uses TRBV19 and TRBJ2-7, with 9 bases that match TRBD1. CDR3 length equals 15 residues. Trimming cost V 6 bases and J 0 bases; bases outside gene matches: 6. The germline V gene has CDR1 LNHDA and CDR2 SQIVND (reference sequence). Combining the CDR3 with reference TRBV19 and TRBJ2-7 gives the whole variable domain DGGITQSPKYLFRKEGQNVTLSCEQNLNHDAMYWYRQDPGQGLRLIYYSQIVNDFQKGDIAEGYSVSREKKESFPLTVTSAQKNPTAFYLCASRDRGRSSYEQYFGPGTRLTVT.

As DNA, the CDR3 is TGTGCCAGCAGCCGCGGTCCAGGGGTGAACACTGAAGCTTTCTTT. It encodes CASSRGPGVNTEAFF. The J gene is TRBJ1-1, the V gene TRBV6-1; maybe TRBD1 (6 bases). Germline CDR1 reads MNHNS; CDR2 reads SASEGT. Trimming stripped 6 bases from V and 0 bases from J, with 14 bases between. The CDR3 is 15 amino acids.